This TCR beta chain comes out of a study of sequential checkpoint blockade in melanoma. About the study: First-line arms were nivolumab then ipilimumab, or the reverse, randomized 1:1. Whole-study results and caveats: About 30 times likelier clinical benefit followed increased tumor T-cell fraction and clonality.

CDR1 is MGHDK, CDR2 SYGVNS, per germline. The CDR3 extends over 16 amino acids. V lost 3 bases, J lost 4 bases, and 15 bases lay in between. Remarks on this clone: Its antigen remains unknown.

The sample's treatment: randomized to nivolumab then ipilimumab (arm A) or the reverse (arm B). Profiling relied on immunoSEQ multiplex PCR, and the TCRdb table lists in-frame clones only, not all of them. The table has about 3,700 clones, 22% seen once. The input for sequencing was tumor tissue (inferred from file names), taken from a patient given nivolumab and ipilimumab in sequence. The clonotype comes from a human donor with melanoma. This chain links TRBV25-1 with TRBJ2-2; D unclear. The CDR3 is CASSEPLLLGTGELFF. The CDR3 DNA follows: TGTGCCAGCAGTGAGCCCCTCCTTTTGGGCACCGGGGAGCTGTTTTTT.